One sample yielded the 24 T cell receptor beta chains listed below, sequenced in a study of cytomegalovirus exposure and HLA in healthy donors. The study ran its PCR with 60 Vbeta and 13 Jbeta primers. Only in-frame clones appear in the TCRdb table, and some are missing; sequencing was by immunoSEQ multiplex PCR. The repertoire holds around 91,000 clones, with just under 80% as singletons. Sequences were obtained from PBMCs. These receptors all come from a male donor in good health and CMV-seropositive.

A word on this clone: At one end the junction does not follow the germline gene, possibly because of a read error. The V and J genes are TRBV30 and TRBJ2-3, with 10 bases that match TRBD1. Germline CDR1 and CDR2: GTSNPN and SVGIG (reference sequence). The CDR3 runs 17 residues. Written as DNA, the CDR3 is TGTGTCTGGAGTGCCATCGGACAGGGGGGGCGCGCAGATACGCAGTATTTT. This gives the protein CVWSAIGQGGRADTQYF.

The V gene is TRBV7-8, the J gene TRBJ2-3; 8 positions match TRBD2. This CDR3 comprises 14 residues. Germline V gives CDR1 SGHVS, CDR2 FQNEAQ. Germline trimming cut 8 bases from V and 2 bases from J; bases unmatched to any gene: 6. The DNA for the CDR3 is TGTGCCAGCTCTGGGACTAGACACACAGATACGCAGTATTTT. Amino acids: CASSGTRHTDTQYF. The whole variable domain, remainder taken from reference TRBV7-8 and TRBJ2-3, is GAGVSQSPRYKVAKRGQDVALRCDPISGHVSLFWYQQALGQGPEFLTYFQNEAQLDKSGLPSDRFFAERPEGSVSTLKIQRTQQEDSAVYLCASSGTRHTDTQYFGPGTRLTVL.

The chain joins TRBV7-9 to TRBJ2-5, with TRBD1 identical over 10 bases. The CDR3 length is 15 residues. The germline V gene encodes CDR1 SEHNR and CDR2 FQNEAQ (reference sequence). Trimming removed 1 base from V and 3 bases from J; junction bases left unmatched: 2. The DNA for the CDR3 is TGTGCCAGCAGCTTAGTGGGGACAGGGGAAGAGACCCAGTACTTC. Its protein product is CASSLVGTGEETQYF.

This clone was seen more than once but under ten times. This rearrangement joins TRBV4-3 to TRBJ2-3; perhaps TRBD1 as D (7 bases). The CDR3 contains 14 residues. From germline, CDR1 is LGHNA and CDR2 YSLEER. Trimming cost V 8 bases and J 2 bases, with 14 bases left between them. The CDR3 sequence: CASGGTALTDTQYF. In nucleotides, the CDR3 is TGCGCCAGCGGCGGGACAGCTCTCACAGATACGCAGTATTTT.

The V and J genes are TRBV6-5 and TRBJ1-4; 8 nucleotides agree with TRBD1. Germline CDR1 reads MNHEY; CDR2 reads SVGAGI. CDR3 size: 16 residues. Unmatched junction bases numbered 2, after V lost 2 bases and J lost 0 bases. The CDR3 spells CASSYADRATNEKLFF. CDR3 nucleotide sequence: TGTGCCAGCAGTTACGCGGACAGGGCAACTAATGAAAAACTGTTTTTT.

The chain links TRBV2 to TRBJ2-1; TRBD2 is a possible D gene (6 bases). The CDR3 extends over 16 amino acids. Trimming removed 6 bases at V and 0 bases at J, with 15 bases between. Germline V gene sequence: CDR1 SNHLY, CDR2 FYNNEI. Written as DNA, the CDR3 is TGTGCCAGCAGCGCCTTCCCTAGCGCCTCCTACAATGAGCAGTTCTTC. It is translated as CASSAFPSASYNEQFF.

The chain joins TRBV15 to TRBJ1-2; 7 nucleotides line up with TRBD1. Germline lookup yields CDR1 LNHNV and CDR2 YYDKDF (reference sequence). The CDR3 length is 15 residues. V lost 2 bases to trimming and J lost 4 bases; unmatched junction nucleotides: 7. The CDR3 protein is CATSRPGQESYGYTF. CDR3 coding DNA: TGTGCCACCAGCAGACCCGGACAGGAGAGCTATGGCTACACCTTC. Complete variable domain (other parts from reference TRBV15 and TRBJ1-2): DAMVIQNPRYQVTQFGKPVTLSCSQTLNHNVMYWYQQKSSQAPKLLFHYYDKDFNNEADTPDNFQSRRPNTSFCFLDIRSPGLGDTAMYLCATSRPGQESYGYTFGSGTRLTVV.

V is TRBV7-2 and J is TRBJ2-1; no reliable D call. Trimming removed 2 bases from V and 9 bases from J, with 8 bases in between. The germline V gene encodes CDR1 SGHTA and CDR2 FQGNSA. The CDR3 length is 12 residues. CDR3 residues: CASSLNLGEQFF. DNA of the CDR3: TGTGCCAGCAGCTTAAACCTAGGTGAGCAGTTCTTC. Full variable domain (missing parts from reference TRBV7-2 and TRBJ2-1): GAGVSQSPSNKVTEKGKDVELRCDPISGHTALYWYRQSLGQGLEFLIYFQGNSAPDKSGLPSDRFSAERTGGSVSTLTIQRTQQEDSAVYLCASSLNLGEQFFGPGTRLTVL.

The chain employs TRBV6-1 and TRBJ2-7; the match to TRBD2 covers 7 bases. After removal of 3 bases from V and 4 bases from J, the junction contained 6 bases not matched to a gene. The CDR3 extends over 14 amino acids. Per germline, CDR1 MNHNS and CDR2 SASEGT. DNA of the CDR3: TGTGCCAGCAGTGACTGGTCGGGAGGATACGAGCAGTACTTC. Its translation is CASSDWSGGYEQYF.

This chain links TRBV5-4 with TRBJ1-1; TRBD1 might be the D (6 bases). The CDR3 totals 16 residues. Trimming left V 0 bases short and J 0 bases short, with 12 bases between. In germline, CDR1 is SGHNT, CDR2 YYREEE (reference sequence). Here the CDR3 reads CASSLEVGTLNTEAFF. CDR3 nucleotides: TGTGCCAGCAGCTTGGAGGTTGGGACATTGAACACTGAAGCTTTCTTT.

V and J are TRBV30 and TRBJ1-1; D possibly corresponds to TRBD1 (6 bases). This CDR3 has 12 residues. Trimming removed 8 bases from V and 0 bases from J, with 10 bases in between. Germline CDR1 GTSNPN, CDR2 SVGIG (reference sequence). CDR3 DNA sequence: TGTGCCGGGGGCAGGCTGAACACTGAAGCTTTCTTT. Encoded protein: CAGGRLNTEAFF.

The V gene is TRBV5-1, the J gene TRBJ2-7; 8 bases agree with TRBD1. J gave up 5 bases and V 1 base, and 5 bases lay outside the gene matches. The CDR3 is made up of 14 amino acids. In germline, CDR1 is SGHRS, CDR2 YFSETQ. In DNA form, the CDR3 reads TGCGCCAGCAGCTTGTCTCAGGGGGCGCACGAGCAGTACTTC. It yields the protein CASSLSQGAHEQYF. The full variable domain, rest sourced from reference TRBV5-1 and TRBJ2-7, is KAGVTQTPRYLIKTRGQQVTLSCSPISGHRSVSWYQQTPGQGLQFLFEYFSETQRNKGNFPGRFSGRQFSNSRSEMNVSTLELGDSALYLCASSLSQGAHEQYFGPGTRLTVT.

This clone turned up a few times. The DNA for the CDR3 is TGCGCCAGCAGCTCGTCGACTAGCGGCCTCTCCTACAATGAGCAGTTCTTC. The encoded protein is CASSSSTSGLSYNEQFF. The chain combines TRBV5-1 with TRBJ2-1; 9 bases fit TRBD2. The junction had 7 bases not matched to a gene; V was cut back by 3 bases and J by 0 bases. The CDR3 runs 17 residues. The germline gives CDR1 SGHRS, CDR2 YFSETQ.

The chain links TRBV15 to TRBJ2-2; 7 bases agree with TRBD1. The trim removed 5 bases at V and 4 bases at J, leaving 13 bases unmatched. Germline lookup yields CDR1 LNHNV and CDR2 YYDKDF (reference sequence). This CDR3 is built from 17 residues. The CDR3 DNA follows: TGTGCCACCAGCGTCCACAGGGGCTCGCTACTCACCGGGGAGCTGTTTTTT. Translating it yields CATSVHRGSLLTGELFF.

The rearrangement uses TRBV11-1 and TRBJ2-2; 9 nucleotides line up with TRBD1. CDR3 length: 15 residues. V lost 5 bases, J lost 2 bases, and 3 bases stayed unmatched. CDR1 SGHAT and CDR2 FQDESV come from the germline V gene (reference sequence). Written as DNA, the CDR3 is TGTGCCAGCAGCCCACAGGGGGCAAACACCGGGGAGCTGTTTTTT. Amino acid sequence: CASSPQGANTGELFF.

CDR3 residues: CASSLDRGSQQYF. CDR3 bases: TGTGCCAGCTCACTGGACAGAGGAAGTCAGCAGTACTTC. The chain is built from TRBV18 and TRBJ2-7; a weak D match, TRBD1 (6 bases). CDR1 and CDR2 (germline): KGHSH, LQKENI. The CDR3 sequence is 13 residues long. Trimming removed 4 bases at V and 8 bases at J, with 15 bases between. The full variable domain, its missing parts supplied by reference TRBV18 and TRBJ2-7, is NAGVMQNPRHLVRRRGQEARLRCSPMKGHSHVYWYRQLPEEGLKFMVYLQKENIIDESGMPKERFSAEFPKEGPSILRIQQVVRGDSAAYFCASSLDRGSQQYFGPGTRLTVT.

The chain carries TRBV5-6 and TRBJ1-1; 9 bases agree with TRBD1. V gave up 2 bases and J gave up 1 base; unmatched junction bases: 3. This CDR3 has 15 amino acids. Germline V gives CDR1 SGHDT, CDR2 YYEEEE. This chain's CDR3 is CASSFGQGKNTEAFF. CDR3 DNA: TGTGCCAGCAGCTTCGGACAGGGGAAGAACACTGAAGCTTTCTTT. Looking up the rest from reference TRBV5-6 and TRBJ1-1 gives the full variable domain: DAGVTQSPTHLIKTRGQQVTLRCSPKSGHDTVSWYQQALGQGPQFIFQYYEEEERQRGNFPDRFSGHQFPNYSSELNVNALLLGDSALYLCASSFGQGKNTEAFFGQGTRLTVV.

The gene calls are TRBV10-3 and TRBJ2-7; TRBD2 matches 12 bases. The CDR3 contains 15 residues. Germline V gives CDR1 ENHRY, CDR2 SYGVKD. Trimming cost V 8 bases and J 0 bases; bases outside gene matches: 5. CDR3 loop: CAIGGTSGSSYEQYF. CDR3 coding DNA: TGTGCCATCGGGGGGACTAGCGGGTCCTCCTACGAGCAGTACTTC.

The chain recombines TRBV18 with TRBJ1-1; the match to TRBD1 covers 9 bases. Unmatched junction bases numbered 13, after V lost 4 bases and J lost 4 bases. CDR1 and CDR2 from the germline V gene are KGHSH and LQKENI. This CDR3 comprises 17 residues. This chain's CDR3 is CASSLLWTGEAVTEAFF. The CDR3, as DNA: TGTGCCAGCTCACTACTTTGGACAGGGGAGGCGGTCACTGAAGCTTTCTTT. The complete variable domain, with remaining parts taken from reference TRBV18 and TRBJ1-1, reads NAGVMQNPRHLVRRRGQEARLRCSPMKGHSHVYWYRQLPEEGLKFMVYLQKENIIDESGMPKERFSAEFPKEGPSILRIQQVVRGDSAAYFCASSLLWTGEAVTEAFFGQGTRLTVV.

CDR3 loop: CSVAGTSGYNEQFF. DNA of the CDR3: TGCAGCGTGGCGGGGACTAGCGGATACAATGAGCAGTTCTTC. V gene TRBV29-1 combines with J gene TRBJ2-1, with 11 bases fitting TRBD2. The ends lost 6 bases at V and 4 bases at J; junction bases unmatched: 5. The germline gives CDR1 SQVTM, CDR2 ANQGSEA. The CDR3 consists of 14 residues.

This clone was seen a few times. The V call is TRBV11-3, the J call TRBJ2-5, with 7 nucleotides matching TRBD2. Germline lookup yields CDR1 SGHNT and CDR2 YENEEA. The trim removed 1 base at V and 2 bases at J, leaving 4 bases unmatched. The CDR3 is 15 residues long. The CDR3 loop is CASSLGASGQETQYF. The CDR3 coding sequence is TGTGCCAGCAGCTTAGGTGCTAGCGGACAAGAGACCCAGTACTTC.

The rearrangement joins TRBV27 to TRBJ2-1, with TRBD2 identical over 13 bases. Germline CDR1 reads MNHEY; CDR2 reads SMNVEV (reference sequence). V was pared by 5 bases and J by 6 bases, with 1 base of the junction left unmatched. This CDR3 comprises 14 residues. As DNA, the CDR3 is TGTGCCAGCAGTACTAGCGGGAGGGCCAATGAGCAGTTCTTC. Translating gives CASSTSGRANEQFF.

This rearrangement joins TRBV18 to TRBJ1-1; a weak D match, TRBD1 (6 bases). Trimming took off 4 bases at V and 4 bases at J, with 19 bases between the two ends. This CDR3 is 16 amino acids long. Germline V CDR1 and CDR2: KGHSH, LQKENI. The chain's CDR3 is CASSQGQLVRPTEAFF. As DNA, the CDR3 is TGTGCCAGCTCACAAGGACAGTTAGTCCGACCCACTGAAGCTTTCTTT.

This clone was seen only once. CDR3 in amino acids: CASSFRGTTTDTQYF. The DNA for the CDR3 is TGTGCCAGCAGCTTCAGGGGTACGACCACAGATACGCAGTATTTT. This chain links TRBV7-2 with TRBJ2-3; D perhaps matches TRBD1 (6 bases). V lost 3 bases, J lost 2 bases, and 12 bases lay in between. Germline loops: CDR1 SGHTA, CDR2 FQGNSA. The CDR3 consists of 15 residues.